This TCR beta chain is drawn from a study of technical replicates of blood from a few donors (TCRdb year 2017). At the junction V is shortened by 1 base and J by 7 bases, with 8 bases in between. Reading the germline V gene (reference sequence) gives CDR1 SGHAT and CDR2 FQDESV. Its CDR3 holds 13 amino acids, cysteine through phenylalanine. Only CDR3 DNA is held: 39 bases, read in frame from base 1. Libraries were built with the immunoSEQ multiplex PCR assay. In TCRdb, the immuneACCESS table is reduced to in-frame sequences with V and J assigned. These tables do not hold every clone; where another copy was compared, an unresolved V gene accounts for under half, and the others remain unexplained. Present in this sample are tens of thousands of clones, approximately 94% of which were seen just once. Approximately 0.4% of the sample belongs to the ten largest clones. For this clone: Its antigen remains undetermined. No much larger clonotype is one base removed from it; base qualities were not supplied.

This chain joins TRBV11-1 to TRBJ2-1; no D gene call is confident. The sample taken for sequencing was T cells isolated from PBMCs. The clonotype originates from a human donor in good health. This receptor has the CDR3 CASSLEALNEQFF. The nucleotide sequence is given as TGTGCCAGCAGCTTAGAAGCGCTGAATGAGCAGTTCTTC.